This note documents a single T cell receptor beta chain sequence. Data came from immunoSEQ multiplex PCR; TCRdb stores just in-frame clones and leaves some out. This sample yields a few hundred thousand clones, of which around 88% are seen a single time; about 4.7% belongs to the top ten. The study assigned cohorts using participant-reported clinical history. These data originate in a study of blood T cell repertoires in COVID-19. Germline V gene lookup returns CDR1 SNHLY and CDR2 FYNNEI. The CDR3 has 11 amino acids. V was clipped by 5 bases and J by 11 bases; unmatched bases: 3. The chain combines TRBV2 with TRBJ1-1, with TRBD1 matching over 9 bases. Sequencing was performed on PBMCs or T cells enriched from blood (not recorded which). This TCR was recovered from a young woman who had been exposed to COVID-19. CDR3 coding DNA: TGTGCCAGCAGTTACAGGGGGCAGGCTTTCTTT. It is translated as CASSYRGQAFF.